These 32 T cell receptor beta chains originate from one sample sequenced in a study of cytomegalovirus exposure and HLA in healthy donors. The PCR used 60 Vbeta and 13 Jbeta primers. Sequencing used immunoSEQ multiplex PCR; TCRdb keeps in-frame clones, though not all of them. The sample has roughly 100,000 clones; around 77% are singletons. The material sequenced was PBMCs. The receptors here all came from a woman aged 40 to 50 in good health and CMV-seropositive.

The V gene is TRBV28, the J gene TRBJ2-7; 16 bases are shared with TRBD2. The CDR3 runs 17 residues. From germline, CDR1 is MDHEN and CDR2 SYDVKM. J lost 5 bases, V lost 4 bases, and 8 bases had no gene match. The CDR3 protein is CASSSPGLAGGPDEQYF. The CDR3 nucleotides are TGTGCCAGCAGTTCCCCGGGACTAGCGGGAGGGCCCGACGAGCAGTACTTC.

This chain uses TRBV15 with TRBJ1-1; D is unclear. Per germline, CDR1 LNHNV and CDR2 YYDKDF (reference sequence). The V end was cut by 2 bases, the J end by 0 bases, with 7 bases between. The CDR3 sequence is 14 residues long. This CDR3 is CATSRTAMNTEAFF. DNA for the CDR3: TGTGCCACCAGCAGAACAGCTATGAACACTGAAGCTTTCTTT.

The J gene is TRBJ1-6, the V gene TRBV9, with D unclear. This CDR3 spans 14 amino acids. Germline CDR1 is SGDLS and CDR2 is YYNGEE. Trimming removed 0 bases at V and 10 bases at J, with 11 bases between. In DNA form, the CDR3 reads TGTGCCAGCAGCGTAGACAGTACGGGGTCACCCCTCCACTTT. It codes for CASSVDSTGSPLHF.

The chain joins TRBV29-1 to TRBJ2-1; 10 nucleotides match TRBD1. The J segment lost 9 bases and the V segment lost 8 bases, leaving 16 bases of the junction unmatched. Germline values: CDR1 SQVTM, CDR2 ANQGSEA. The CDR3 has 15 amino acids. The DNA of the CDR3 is TGCAGCCTCGGACAGGGGGAACCTTGGTTGGGTGAGCAGTTCTTC. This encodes CSLGQGEPWLGEQFF.

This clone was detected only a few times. CDR3 sequence reads: CATSSNRGRGAYEQYF. The CDR3, as DNA: TGTGCCACCAGCAGCAACCGGGGCAGGGGGGCCTACGAGCAGTACTTC. The J gene is TRBJ2-7, the V gene TRBV15, with TRBD1 as a possible D gene (7 bases). Germline CDR1 is LNHNV and CDR2 is YYDKDF (reference sequence). The V gene lost 3 bases and the J gene lost 2 bases, with 17 bases spanning the gap. The CDR3 length is 16 residues.

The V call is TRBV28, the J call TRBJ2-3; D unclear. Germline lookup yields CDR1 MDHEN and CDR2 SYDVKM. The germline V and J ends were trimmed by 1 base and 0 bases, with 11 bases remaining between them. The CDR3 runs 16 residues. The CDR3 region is CASSLSRLKSTDTQYF. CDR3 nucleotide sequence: TGTGCCAGCAGTTTATCCCGACTGAAGAGCACAGATACGCAGTATTTT.

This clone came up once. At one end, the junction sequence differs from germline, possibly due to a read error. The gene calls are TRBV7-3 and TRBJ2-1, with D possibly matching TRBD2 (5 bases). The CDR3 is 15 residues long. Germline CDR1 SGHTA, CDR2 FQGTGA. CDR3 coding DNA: TGTGCCAGCAGCTCCGGACTCCCTCTCGGCAATGGGCAGTTCTTC. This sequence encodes CASSSGLPLGNGQFF.

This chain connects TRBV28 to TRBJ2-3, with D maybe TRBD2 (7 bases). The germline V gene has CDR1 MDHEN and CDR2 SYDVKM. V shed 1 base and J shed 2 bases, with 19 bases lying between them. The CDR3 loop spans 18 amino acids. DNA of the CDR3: TGTGCCAGCAGTTTATTGGTCTGGCGGGGGCGCGACACAGATACGCAGTATTTT. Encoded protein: CASSLLVWRGRDTDTQYF.

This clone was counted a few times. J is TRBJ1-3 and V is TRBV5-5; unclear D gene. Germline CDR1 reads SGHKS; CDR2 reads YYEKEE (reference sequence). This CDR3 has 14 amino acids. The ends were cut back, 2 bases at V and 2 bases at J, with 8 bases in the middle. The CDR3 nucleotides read TGTGCCAGCAGCTTCCCGGGAGCTGGAAACACCATATATTTT. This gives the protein CASSFPGAGNTIYF.

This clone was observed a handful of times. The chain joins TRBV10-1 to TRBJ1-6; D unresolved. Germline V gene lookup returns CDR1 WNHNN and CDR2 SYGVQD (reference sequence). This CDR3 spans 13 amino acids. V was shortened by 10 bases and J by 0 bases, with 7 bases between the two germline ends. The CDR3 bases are TGCGCCACCAGGAGCTCCTATAATTCACCCCTCCACTTT. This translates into CATRSSYNSPLHF.

In DNA form, the CDR3 reads TGCAGTGCTTGGCTAGCGGGTGAGCAGTACTTC. This sequence encodes CSAWLAGEQYF. The genes are TRBV20-1 and TRBJ2-7; TRBD2 aligns across 8 bases. CDR1 DFQATT and CDR2 SNEGSKA come from the germline V gene (reference sequence). CDR3 size: 11 residues. The ends lost 5 bases at V and 7 bases at J; junction bases unmatched: 4.

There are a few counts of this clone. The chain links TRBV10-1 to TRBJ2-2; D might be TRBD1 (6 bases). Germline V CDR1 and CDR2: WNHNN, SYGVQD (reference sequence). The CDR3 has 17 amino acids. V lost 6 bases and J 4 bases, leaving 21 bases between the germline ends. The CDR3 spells CASSFMWGPSGTGELFF. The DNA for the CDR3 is TGCGCCAGCAGCTTCATGTGGGGGCCGAGTGGCACCGGGGAGCTGTTTTTT.

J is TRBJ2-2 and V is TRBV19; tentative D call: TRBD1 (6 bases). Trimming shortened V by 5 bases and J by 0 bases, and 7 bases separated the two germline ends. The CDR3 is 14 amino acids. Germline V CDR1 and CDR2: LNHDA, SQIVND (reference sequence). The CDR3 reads CASSWGPNTGELFF. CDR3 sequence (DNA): TGTGCCAGTAGTTGGGGGCCGAACACCGGGGAGCTGTTTTTT.

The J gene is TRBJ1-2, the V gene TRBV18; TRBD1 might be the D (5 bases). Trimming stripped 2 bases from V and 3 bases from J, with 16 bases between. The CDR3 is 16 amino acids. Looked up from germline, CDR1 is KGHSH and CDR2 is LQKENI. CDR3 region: CASSPWGQPRDYGYTF. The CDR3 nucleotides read TGTGCCAGCTCACCATGGGGCCAGCCTCGGGACTATGGCTACACCTTC.

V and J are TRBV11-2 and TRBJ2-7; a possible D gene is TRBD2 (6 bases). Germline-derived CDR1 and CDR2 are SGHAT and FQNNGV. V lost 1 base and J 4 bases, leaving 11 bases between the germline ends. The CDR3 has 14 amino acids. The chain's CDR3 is CASSLAGERYEQYF. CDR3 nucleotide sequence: TGTGCCAGCAGCTTAGCGGGAGAGCGGTACGAGCAGTACTTC.

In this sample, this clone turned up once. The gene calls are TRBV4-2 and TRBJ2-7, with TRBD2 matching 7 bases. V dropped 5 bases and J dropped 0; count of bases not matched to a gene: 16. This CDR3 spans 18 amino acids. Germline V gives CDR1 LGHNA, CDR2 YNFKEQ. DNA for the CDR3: TGTGCCAGCAGCTACCGAGCCTCTGAGCGGGGAATCTCCTACGAGCAGTACTTC. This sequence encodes CASSYRASERGISYEQYF.

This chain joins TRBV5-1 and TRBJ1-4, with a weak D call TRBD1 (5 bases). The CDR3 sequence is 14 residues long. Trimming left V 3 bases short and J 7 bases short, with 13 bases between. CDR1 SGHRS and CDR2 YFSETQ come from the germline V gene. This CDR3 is CASSSLTDSEKLFF. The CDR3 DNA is TGCGCCAGCAGCTCCCTTACCGACAGTGAAAAACTGTTTTTT. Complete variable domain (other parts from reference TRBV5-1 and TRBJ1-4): KAGVTQTPRYLIKTRGQQVTLSCSPISGHRSVSWYQQTPGQGLQFLFEYFSETQRNKGNFPGRFSGRQFSNSRSEMNVSTLELGDSALYLCASSSLTDSEKLFFGSGTQLSVL.

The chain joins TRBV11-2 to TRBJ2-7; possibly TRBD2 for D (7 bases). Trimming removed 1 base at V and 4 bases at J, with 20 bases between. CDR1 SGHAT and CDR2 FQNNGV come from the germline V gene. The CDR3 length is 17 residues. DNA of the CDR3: TGTGCCAGCAGCTTAGGCGGGGGACGGAAGGGGGGATACGAGCAGTACTTC. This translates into CASSLGGGRKGGYEQYF.

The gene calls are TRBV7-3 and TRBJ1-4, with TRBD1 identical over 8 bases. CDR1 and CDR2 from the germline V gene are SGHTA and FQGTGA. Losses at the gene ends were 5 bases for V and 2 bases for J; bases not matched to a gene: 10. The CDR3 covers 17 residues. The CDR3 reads CASSPRQGRRTNEKLFF. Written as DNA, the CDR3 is TGTGCCAGCAGCCCTAGACAGGGGAGAAGGACTAATGAAAAACTGTTTTTT.

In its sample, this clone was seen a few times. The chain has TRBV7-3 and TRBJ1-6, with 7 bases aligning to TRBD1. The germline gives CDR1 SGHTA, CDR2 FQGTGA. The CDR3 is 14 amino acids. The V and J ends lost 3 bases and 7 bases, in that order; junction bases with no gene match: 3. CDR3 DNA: TGTGCCAGCAGCTTGACAGGGAGGAATTCACCCCTCCACTTT. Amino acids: CASSLTGRNSPLHF.

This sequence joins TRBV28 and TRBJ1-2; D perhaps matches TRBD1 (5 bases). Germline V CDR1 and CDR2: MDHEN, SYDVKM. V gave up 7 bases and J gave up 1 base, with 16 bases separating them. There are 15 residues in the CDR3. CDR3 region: CASTLGGAGNYGYTF. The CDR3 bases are TGTGCCAGCACCCTCGGAGGGGCGGGTAACTATGGCTACACCTTC.

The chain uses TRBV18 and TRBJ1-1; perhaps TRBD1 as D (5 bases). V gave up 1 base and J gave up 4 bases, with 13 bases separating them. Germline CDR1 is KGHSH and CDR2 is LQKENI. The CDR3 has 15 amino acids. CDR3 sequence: CASSPRDRATTEAFF. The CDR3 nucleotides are TGTGCCAGCTCACCACGAGACAGAGCGACCACTGAAGCTTTCTTT.

The CDR3 DNA follows: TGTGCCAGCAGCTTACGCGCGGGACAGGGTAATGAGCAGTTCTTC. Translated, it gives CASSLRAGQGNEQFF. This chain connects TRBV11-3 to TRBJ2-1; 9 bases map to TRBD1. V was pared by 2 bases and J by 7 bases, with 6 bases of the junction left unmatched. The germline V gene encodes CDR1 SGHNT and CDR2 YENEEA. This CDR3 region has 15 residues.

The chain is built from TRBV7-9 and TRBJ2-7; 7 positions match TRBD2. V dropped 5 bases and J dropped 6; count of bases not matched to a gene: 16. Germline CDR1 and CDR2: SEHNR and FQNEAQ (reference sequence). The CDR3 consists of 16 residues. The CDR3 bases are TGTGCCAGCAGCCACCAGTCTGGACTAGTGACGGCCGAGCAGTACTTC. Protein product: CASSHQSGLVTAEQYF.

The CDR3 coding sequence is TGTGCCAGCAAACGGACAGCCGATAGCAATCAGCCCCAGCATTTT. Its protein product is CASKRTADSNQPQHF. This chain connects TRBV6-5 to TRBJ1-5; D is possibly TRBD1 (6 bases). V was clipped by 7 bases and J by 0 bases, with 13 bases between them. This CDR3 region has 15 residues. The V gene's germline CDR1 is MNHEY and CDR2 SVGAGI.

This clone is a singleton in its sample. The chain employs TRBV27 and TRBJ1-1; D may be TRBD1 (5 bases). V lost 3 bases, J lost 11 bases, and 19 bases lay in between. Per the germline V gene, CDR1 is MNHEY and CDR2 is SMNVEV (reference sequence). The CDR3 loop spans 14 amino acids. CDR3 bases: TGTGCCAGCAGTTTGTGGGCGGGGGAGAGTGGGGCTTTCTTT. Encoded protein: CASSLWAGESGAFF.

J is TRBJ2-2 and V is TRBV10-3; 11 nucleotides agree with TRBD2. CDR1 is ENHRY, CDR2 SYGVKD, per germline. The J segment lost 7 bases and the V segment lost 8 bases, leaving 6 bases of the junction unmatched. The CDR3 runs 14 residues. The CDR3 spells CAIGTSGSIGELFF. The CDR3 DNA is TGTGCCATCGGCACTAGCGGGAGTATCGGGGAGCTGTTTTTT.

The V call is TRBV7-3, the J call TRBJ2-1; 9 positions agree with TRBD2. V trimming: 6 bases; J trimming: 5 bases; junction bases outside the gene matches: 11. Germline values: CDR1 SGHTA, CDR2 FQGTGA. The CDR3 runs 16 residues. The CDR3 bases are TGTGCCAGCAGTCCCCCCGGGACTAGCCCCGACAATGAGCAGTTCTTC. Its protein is CASSPPGTSPDNEQFF.

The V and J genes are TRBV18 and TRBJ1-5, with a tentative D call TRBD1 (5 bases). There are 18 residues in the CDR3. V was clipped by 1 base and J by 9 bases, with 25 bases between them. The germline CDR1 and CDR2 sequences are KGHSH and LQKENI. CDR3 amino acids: CASSPRFVPPQAVRPQHF. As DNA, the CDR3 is TGTGCCAGCTCACCACGTTTCGTTCCGCCACAGGCGGTGAGGCCCCAGCATTTT.

The CDR3 coding sequence is TGTGCCACCACCCGGGAGGGCCCATCCTACAATGAGCAGTTCTTC. Its translation: CATTREGPSYNEQFF. The chain is built from TRBV2 and TRBJ2-1; TRBD2 agrees at 8 bases. Germline V gives CDR1 SNHLY, CDR2 FYNNEI. Trimming removed 10 bases from V and 1 base from J; junction bases left unmatched: 9. The CDR3 length is 15 residues.

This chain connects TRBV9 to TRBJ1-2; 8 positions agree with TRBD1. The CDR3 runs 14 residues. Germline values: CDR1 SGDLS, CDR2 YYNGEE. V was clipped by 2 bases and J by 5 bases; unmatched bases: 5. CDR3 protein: CASSVGQEGYGYTF. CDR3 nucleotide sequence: TGTGCCAGCAGCGTGGGACAGGAGGGTTATGGCTACACCTTC.

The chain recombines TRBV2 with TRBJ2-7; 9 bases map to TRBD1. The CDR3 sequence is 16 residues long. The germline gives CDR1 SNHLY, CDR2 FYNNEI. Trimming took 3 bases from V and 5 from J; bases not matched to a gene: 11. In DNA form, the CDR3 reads TGTGCCAGCAGTGACCCTGGGACAGGGCCCCGAGACGAGCAGTACTTC. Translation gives CASSDPGTGPRDEQYF. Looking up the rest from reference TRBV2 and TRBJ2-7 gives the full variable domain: EPEVTQTPSHQVTQMGQEVILRCVPISNHLYFYWYRQILGQKVEFLVSFYNNEISEKSEIFDDQFSVERPDGSNFTLKIRSTKLEDSAMYFCASSDPGTGPRDEQYFGPGTRLTVT.